This paragraph reports one T cell receptor beta chain. What antigen it recognizes has not been identified. Per-base qualities were not stored, and no clone one base away is much larger. These data originate in a study of shared clonotypes between healthy human individuals (dated by TCRdb to 2018 to 2020). In terms of the full investigation: Three men and two women, aged 18 to 49 years, made up the cohort. Per donor, three plates each were used for CD4 naive and CD4 memory, two for CD8 naive, and one for CD8 memory. To estimate repertoire size and how much clonotype sharing occurs between individuals, the study deeply sequenced the blood TCR repertoires of 5 or 6 healthy adults. Each donor's leukapheresis produced roughly between roughly 0.94 and 9.5 billion PBMCs. Different laboratories and diverse techniques were used to prepare libraries and sequence TCR repertoires, to increase sequencing depth and limit assay-specific biases.

CDR1 and CDR2 are drawn from the germline V gene: MDHEN, SYDVKM. The CDR3 runs 11 amino acids, cysteine and phenylalanine included. The CDR3 DNA has 33 bases and is translated from base 1. For the CD8 naive samples, CD45RO-negative cells were positively selected for CCR7, yielding a CD45RA+CCR7+ population from which TemRA cells were excluded. Healthy HIV-negative adults with no recently reported acute infections or vaccinations were included as donors. Every donor was a Caucasian adult living in Nashville, Tennessee, USA. After blood collection by leukapheresis, PBMCs were isolated using Ficoll-Histopaque density gradient centrifugation and then cryopreserved in the vapor phase of liquid nitrogen. Purity and quantity of every magnetically sorted T cell population were checked by analytical flow cytometry. Genomic DNA was isolated from every sorted fraction and measured by UV absorbance on a Nanodrop 2000c.

Using the deep immunoSEQ assay, multiplex PCR amplified TCR CDR3 regions from genomic DNA. Extracted genomic DNA from each cell subset was spread evenly across all wells of several immunoSEQ 96-well plates, with each plate serving as a replicate. For sorted subsets, 150 to 250 ng of genomic DNA, equivalent to 25,000 to 35,000 T cell genomes, went into each replicate PCR. Purified libraries were quantified with a Qubit 3.0 fluorometer, sized on a Bioanalyzer 2100, and re-quantified with the KAPA Library Quantification kit. Every immunoSEQ 96-well plate was sequenced on a separate single-read 150-cycle Illumina NextSeq 550 flow cell. The study's own analysis went as follows. Because the immunoSEQ output included only junctional sequences and no quality scores, the filtering could not be the same as the filtering used for full-length reads. To assign V/J genes and CDR3, sequences were annotated using PyIR, a Python wrapper for IgBLAST v1.9, with IMGT germline references. Reads were filtered out if the reads had weak V/J assignments (E-value above 1e-6), no CDR3, stop codons, out-of-frame junctions, or ambiguous translated residues. V3J clonotypes were defined by identical inferred V gene, J gene, and CDR3 amino acid sequence. The percentage overlap between two repertoires was calculated by dividing the number of shared unique clonotypes by the size of the smaller repertoire. RTK rarefaction, the Chao1 estimator, and Recon v2.1 estimates of unobserved clonotypes were used to assess repertoire richness. Generation probabilities were computed with OLGA for all TCRbeta clonotypes obtained by the gDNA method from several donors. The table was pulled from immuneACCESS by TCRdb, which kept in-frame rearrangements only. Such tables lose some clones; where checked, under half of the loss comes from unresolved V genes, and the rest has no known cause. That table gives V, J and clone size, and the DNA gave D and trimming. Present in this sample are about 2.1 million clones, 80% to 95% of which were seen just once. Clones ranked in the top ten supply roughly 1.7% of the sample.

The study at large found these results: Only blood was sampled, and tissue TCR repertoires likely differ from those in blood. Based on pairwise subsampling, the degree of clonotype sharing among donors was expected to be affected by sequencing depth. Estimated clonotype richness was generally larger for naive than for memory subsets. Incomplete sequencing was indicated by rarefaction of sorted-subset datasets, despite the large sequencing depth. Because the study included only a small number of donors, the genetic and exposure-history diversity represented was limited. Higher generation probabilities were observed for clonotypes shared by all four sorted-subset donors than for non-shared clonotypes. Sharing across a few donors was observed for approximately 5% of naive CD4, 3.5% of naive CD8, 2% to 2.5% of memory CD4, and roughly 0.4% of memory CD8 clonotypes.

Recombination linked TRBV28 to TRBJ1-1; 6 matching bases give a weak D call of TRBD1. The origin of this receptor is a man between 18 and 35 years old in good health. Some clones in this sample may be carry-over from other donors' samples. The sequencing sample was made of naive CD8+ T cells from PBMCs. The intended sense of this specimen's cell subset or site label: CD45RA+CCR7+. The CDR3 corresponds to CGSAGAAEAFF. At the DNA level, the sequence is TGTGGTTCCGCGGGGGCGGCTGAAGCTTTCTTT. The full variable domain, with segments outside the CDR3 supplied by the reference TRBV28 and TRBJ1-1 proteins, appears as DVKVTQSSRYLVKRTGEKVFLECVQDMDHENMFWYRQDPGLGLRLIYFSYDVKMKEKGDIPEGYSVSREKKERFSLILESASTNQTSMYLCGSAGAAEAFFGQGTRLTVV.